These 6 T cell receptor beta chains originate from one sample sequenced in a study of blood T cell repertoires in COVID-19. Measured with immunoSEQ multiplex PCR; TCRdb has only the in-frame clones, and not every one. Of 90,000 to 100,000 clones in the sample, approximately 81% are singletons; the top ten hold roughly 4.1%. Sequencing used peripheral blood. The receptors were gathered from a man between 60 and 75 years old with acute or convalescent COVID-19.

The chain carries TRBV3-1 (or the pseudogene TRBV3-2) and TRBJ1-5; no clear D. The CDR3 is made up of 16 amino acids. The germline CDR1 and CDR2 sequences are LGHDT and YNNKEL (reference sequence). The germline V and J ends were trimmed by 4 bases and 7 bases, with 20 bases remaining between them. The CDR3 is CASSPNLGGSEQPQHF. The CDR3 nucleotides read TGTGCCAGCAGCCCCAACTTAGGAGGGTCTGAACAGCCCCAGCATTTT.

The chain has TRBV6-4 and TRBJ2-3; D gene ambiguous. Per the germline V gene, CDR1 is MRHNA and CDR2 is SNTAGT. CDR3 length equals 13 residues. The V gene lost 7 bases and the J gene lost 3 bases, with 11 bases spanning the gap. CDR3 amino acids: CASNSFGTDTQYF. The CDR3 bases are TGTGCCAGCAATAGCTTCGGGACAGATACGCAGTATTTT.

This clone has more than one count but fewer than ten. This sequence joins TRBV6-5 and TRBJ1-5, with D maybe TRBD1 (5 bases). V was pared by 2 bases and J by 3 bases, with 11 bases between. The germline CDR1 and CDR2 sequences are MNHEY and SVGAGI. The CDR3 loop spans 15 amino acids. This CDR3 reads CASSYPNRPNQPQHF. The CDR3 DNA reads as TGTGCCAGCAGTTACCCTAACAGGCCCAATCAGCCCCAGCATTTT.

The chain joins TRBV19 to TRBJ2-1; D is perhaps TRBD2 (5 bases). The CDR3 covers 16 residues. Germline CDR1 reads LNHDA; CDR2 reads SQIVND (reference sequence). Between the trimmed V and J ends, which lost 7 bases and 0 bases, there was a span of 16 bases. For the CDR3, the DNA is TGTGCCAGTAACGGGAACCGGGCGAGCTCCTACAATGAGCAGTTCTTC. It codes for CASNGNRASSYNEQFF.

CDR3 in DNA: TGTGCCAGCAGCGCTACCGACAGGTCTAATTCACCCCTCCACTTT. Encoded protein: CASSATDRSNSPLHF. V is TRBV9 and J is TRBJ1-6; TRBD1 is a possible D gene (6 bases). Trimming shortened V by 3 bases and J by 6 bases, and 13 bases separated the two germline ends. CDR1 is SGDLS and CDR2 is YYNGEE in the germline V gene. The CDR3 is made up of 15 amino acids.

This chain links TRBV2 with TRBJ1-5; 7 bases agree with TRBD1. Germline lookup yields CDR1 SNHLY and CDR2 FYNNEI. The CDR3 has 15 amino acids. Trimming at V came to 4 bases and at J to 4 bases, leaving 7 bases not matched to a gene. CDR3 loop: CASSGEGAINQPQHF. The CDR3 nucleotides read TGTGCCAGCAGTGGAGAGGGGGCTATAAATCAGCCCCAGCATTTT.